Listed here are 25 T cell receptor beta chains from one sample, sequenced in a study of cytomegalovirus exposure and HLA in healthy donors. Using immunoSEQ multiplex PCR, the repertoire was profiled, and TCRdb retains in-frame clones only, with some absent. The sample contains fewer than 200,000 clones, approximately 96% of which appear only once. The sample consisted of PBMCs. The receptor source for this set is a woman aged 18-29 years in good health and CMV-seronegative.

The chain is built from TRBV2 and TRBJ2-4; TRBD2 is a possible D gene (5 bases). V was cut by 6 bases and J by 0 bases, with 12 bases left in between. The germline gives CDR1 SNHLY, CDR2 FYNNEI. The CDR3 has 15 amino acids. The DNA for the CDR3 is TGTGCCAGCAGGAGGGATTTTCTAGCCAAAAACATTCAGTACTTC. Protein: CASRRDFLAKNIQYF.

The chain has TRBV4-1 and TRBJ1-1, with a weak D call TRBD1 (5 bases). The germline gives CDR1 MGHRA, CDR2 YSYEKL. The CDR3 sequence is 14 residues long. Trimming left V 1 base short and J 6 bases short, with 12 bases between. CDR3 nucleotides: TGCGCCAGCAGCCAAGTATCATGGGGGGCTGAAGCTTTCTTT. Its protein product is CASSQVSWGAEAFF.

The chain recombines TRBV7-6 with TRBJ2-7; 7 nucleotides match TRBD1. Germline loops: CDR1 SGHVS, CDR2 FNYEAQ. V gave up 2 bases and J gave up 5 bases; unmatched junction bases: 9. The CDR3 runs 15 residues. The CDR3 is CASSLSRQGSNEQYF. CDR3 nucleotide sequence: TGTGCCAGCAGCTTATCGAGACAGGGATCTAACGAGCAGTACTTC.

The genes are TRBV6-5 and TRBJ2-7; TRBD2 matches at 8 bases. Germline V gene data show CDR1 as MNHEY and CDR2 as SVGAGI. Germline trimming cut 5 bases from V and 3 bases from J; bases unmatched to any gene: 6. This CDR3 comprises 14 residues. CDR3 bases: TGTGCCAGCAGTGGGCAGCGGGGGAGCTACGAGCAGTACTTC. Protein: CASSGQRGSYEQYF.

The chain employs TRBV30 and TRBJ1-5; D is uncertain. The length of the CDR3 is 12 residues. V lost 0 bases to trimming and J lost 6 bases, with 6 bases between them. CDR1 is GTSNPN, CDR2 SVGIG, per germline (reference sequence). CDR3 nucleotides: TGTGCCTGGAGTGTTGGAGGTCAGCCCCAGCATTTT. It is translated as CAWSVGGQPQHF.

The V gene is TRBV19, the J gene TRBJ2-5; D not resolved. Germline V gene data show CDR1 as LNHDA and CDR2 as SQIVND (reference sequence). V gave up 5 bases and J gave up 5 bases, with 12 bases separating them. The CDR3 totals 13 residues. Here the CDR3 DNA reads TGTGCCAGTAGTGGAGAATTCGGGGAGACCCAGTACTTC. This translates into CASSGEFGETQYF.

This clone was counted a single time. The chain joins TRBV25-1 to TRBJ2-7, with D perhaps matching TRBD1 (5 bases). Germline CDR1 reads MGHDK; CDR2 reads SYGVNS. Trimming pared 4 bases from V and 7 bases from J, leaving 14 bases between. CDR3 length equals 13 residues. The CDR3 nucleotides are TGTGCCAGCAGTGGCAGGGTGTTAGAGGAGCAGTACTTC. It encodes CASSGRVLEEQYF.

J is TRBJ2-7 and V is TRBV13, with a tentative D call TRBD2 (5 bases). V lost 4 bases and J lost 0, with 7 bases in between. Germline V gene sequence: CDR1 PRHDT, CDR2 FYEKMQ (reference sequence). CDR3 length: 13 residues. The CDR3, as DNA: TGTGCCAGCAGCTCCACTAGCTCCTACGAGCAGTACTTC. Amino acid sequence: CASSSTSSYEQYF.

J is TRBJ1-1 and V is TRBV18, with 7 nucleotides matching TRBD1. The CDR3 sequence is 11 residues long. Losses at the gene ends were 3 bases for V and 8 bases for J; bases not matched to a gene: 0. Looked up from germline, CDR1 is KGHSH and CDR2 is LQKENI. The CDR3 loop reads CASSPDREAFF. The CDR3 DNA reads as TGTGCCAGCTCACCGGACAGGGAAGCTTTCTTT.

The rearrangement joins TRBV4-3 to TRBJ1-1; D gene uncertain. Deletions cut 0 bases from V and 5 bases from J, with 7 bases between. Germline loops: CDR1 LGHNA, CDR2 YSLEER. The length of the CDR3 is 13 residues. CDR3 DNA sequence: TGCGCCAGCAGCCAAGATTTGGAGACTGAAGCTTTCTTT. It encodes CASSQDLETEAFF.

V gene TRBV5-1 combines with J gene TRBJ2-1, with no clear D. Looked up from germline, CDR1 is SGHRS and CDR2 is YFSETQ. The V end was cut by 1 base, the J end by 7 bases, with 3 bases between. CDR3 length: 11 residues. CDR3 residues: CASSLLNEQFF. The CDR3 DNA reads TGCGCCAGCAGCTTGTTAAATGAGCAGTTCTTC. The entire variable domain, with the rest obtained from reference TRBV5-1 and TRBJ2-1, is as follows: KAGVTQTPRYLIKTRGQQVTLSCSPISGHRSVSWYQQTPGQGLQFLFEYFSETQRNKGNFPGRFSGRQFSNSRSEMNVSTLELGDSALYLCASSLLNEQFFGPGTRLTVL.

The V and J genes are TRBV6-5 and TRBJ1-1; 8 bases line up with TRBD1. The V gene's germline CDR1 is MNHEY and CDR2 SVGAGI. Trimming removed 5 bases from V and 8 bases from J; junction bases left unmatched: 1. CDR3 length: 11 residues. The DNA for the CDR3 is TGTGCCAGCAGTCGGACAGGGGAAGCTTTCTTT. It specifies CASSRTGEAFF.

The chain carries TRBV2 and TRBJ2-5, with 9 nucleotides matching TRBD1. Trimming removed 8 bases from V and 2 bases from J; junction bases left unmatched: 6. The germline V gene encodes CDR1 SNHLY and CDR2 FYNNEI. This CDR3 has 14 residues. CDR3 protein: CASRDRAHQETQYF. The CDR3 coding sequence is TGTGCCAGCCGGGACAGGGCGCATCAAGAGACCCAGTACTTC.

This rearrangement joins TRBV16 to TRBJ1-5; the match to TRBD1 covers 7 bases. The CDR3 has 16 amino acids. The junction had 6 bases not matched to a gene; V was cut back by 2 bases and J by 2 bases. Germline V gene sequence: CDR1 KGHSY, CDR2 FQNENV. The chain's CDR3 is CASSQATGRRNQPQHF. CDR3 in DNA: TGTGCCAGCAGCCAAGCGACAGGGCGACGCAATCAGCCCCAGCATTTT.

J is TRBJ2-5 and V is TRBV11-2, with 8 bases matching TRBD2. CDR3 size: 18 residues. Trimming removed 5 bases from V and 3 bases from J; junction bases left unmatched: 17. Germline CDR1 is SGHAT and CDR2 is FQNNGV. The CDR3 loop is CASSPLHVTGTREETQYF. The CDR3 region has the DNA TGTGCCAGCAGCCCACTTCACGTAACCGGGACTAGAGAAGAGACCCAGTACTTC.

The rearrangement uses TRBV18 and TRBJ1-2; 8 nucleotides match TRBD1. J lost 5 bases, V lost 0 bases, and 8 bases had no gene match. The CDR3 covers 16 residues. The germline gives CDR1 KGHSH, CDR2 LQKENI. CDR3 DNA sequence: TGTGCCAGCTCACCACCGGTGGGACAGGATGAATATGGCTACACCTTC. It encodes CASSPPVGQDEYGYTF.

This chain joins TRBV9 and TRBJ2-5, with 9 bases aligning to TRBD2. Germline CDR1 SGDLS, CDR2 YYNGEE. V dropped 0 bases and J dropped 1; count of bases not matched to a gene: 7. The CDR3 is made up of 17 amino acids. CDR3 protein: CASSVAGSGGTQETQYF. The CDR3 DNA reads as TGTGCCAGCAGCGTAGCCGGGAGCGGGGGGACCCAAGAGACCCAGTACTTC.

J is TRBJ1-2 and V is TRBV7-2; no firm D call. This CDR3 comprises 14 residues. The V gene lost 3 bases and the J gene lost 2 bases, with 10 bases spanning the gap. Per the germline V gene, CDR1 is SGHTA and CDR2 is FQGNSA. This CDR3 reads CASSFTTPNYGYTF. DNA of the CDR3: TGTGCCAGCAGCTTTACGACACCCAACTATGGCTACACCTTC.

Details on this clone: Germline is not matched at one junction end, which may reflect a read error. The rearrangement joins TRBV29-1 to TRBJ2-7; TRBD1 aligns across 10 bases. The CDR3 consists of 13 residues. Germline loops: CDR1 SQVTM, CDR2 ANQGSEA. The CDR3 region has the DNA TGTGCCGAAACCGGGACAGGGGCCTACGAGCAGTACTTC. Translated, it gives CAETGTGAYEQYF.

V gene TRBV11-1 combines with J gene TRBJ2-7, with D possibly being TRBD2 (6 bases). V shed 1 base and J shed 4 bases, with 11 bases lying between them. Germline CDR1 and CDR2: SGHAT and FQDESV (reference sequence). The CDR3 has 14 residues. CDR3 protein: CASSLGAGLYEQYF. The CDR3 DNA sequence: TGTGCCAGCAGCTTAGGTGCGGGGTTATACGAGCAGTACTTC.

The chain links TRBV5-4 to TRBJ2-3; 14 bases align to TRBD2. The CDR3 contains 18 residues. The V segment lost 0 bases and the J segment 1 base; nucleotides outside the gene matches: 4. CDR1 and CDR2 from the germline V gene are SGHNT and YYREEE (reference sequence). CDR3 region: CASSLGLAGGPGTDTQYF. DNA for the CDR3: TGTGCCAGCAGCTTGGGACTAGCGGGGGGGCCCGGCACAGATACGCAGTATTTT.

The rearrangement uses TRBV19 and TRBJ2-2; 7 positions match TRBD2. The CDR3 is 15 amino acids. Trimming cost V 4 bases and J 1 base; bases outside gene matches: 3. Germline V gene sequence: CDR1 LNHDA, CDR2 SQIVND (reference sequence). CDR3: CASSKERGNTGELFF. CDR3 DNA: TGTGCCAGTAGTAAAGAGCGGGGGAACACCGGGGAGCTGTTTTTT.

The V gene is TRBV5-1, the J gene TRBJ1-1, with D possibly being TRBD1 (6 bases). The V gene lost 4 bases and the J gene lost 3 bases, with 13 bases spanning the gap. In germline, CDR1 is SGHRS, CDR2 YFSETQ. This CDR3 is built from 14 residues. CDR3 bases: TGCGCCAGCAGCAGGGGAGCAGGGGACACTGAAGCTTTCTTT. It encodes CASSRGAGDTEAFF.

V usage is TRBV5-1 and J usage is TRBJ2-3, with 9 bases matching TRBD2. The CDR3 runs to 15 residues. The J segment lost 1 base and the V segment lost 1 base, leaving 1 base of the junction unmatched. CDR1 is SGHRS and CDR2 is YFSETQ in the germline V gene. Here the CDR3 reads CASSLRGGGTDTQYF. The CDR3 coding sequence is TGCGCCAGCAGCTTGCGCGGGGGGGGCACAGATACGCAGTATTTT.

The chain uses TRBV4-1 and TRBJ2-1, with 7 bases lining up with TRBD1. This CDR3 has 17 amino acids. The germline gives CDR1 MGHRA, CDR2 YSYEKL. V dropped 2 bases and J dropped 6; count of bases not matched to a gene: 13. The CDR3, as DNA: TGCGCCAGCAGCCAACCGACGGGACAGCGAGGAGCCAATGAGCAGTTCTTC. Translating it yields CASSQPTGQRGANEQFF.